This T cell receptor beta chain was sequenced during a study of blood T cell repertoires in COVID-19. On the study more broadly: Spain, Italy and the United States supplied samples that represented acute and convalescent COVID-19. Sources were T cells, B-cell-depleted T cells, or PBMCs; the material itself was cDNA or gDNA.

In the study's own analysis: The assay estimated nucleated cells by amplifying reference gene primers. Data came from immunoSEQ multiplex PCR; TCRdb stores just in-frame clones and leaves some out. The DNA gave D and trimming, while V, J and clone size come from that table. The table shows roughly 260,000 clones, with around 82% occurring only once. CDR3 length equals 14 residues. The V and J ends lost 6 bases and 7 bases respectively, with 13 bases between them. CDR1 and CDR2 from the germline V gene are SGHTA and FQGNSA. Sample: peripheral blood. This rearrangement joins TRBV7-2 to TRBJ1-6; D is perhaps TRBD1 (6 bases). This TCR derives from an elderly woman with active or convalescent COVID-19. CDR3 amino acids: CASSRDIANSPLHF. In DNA form, the CDR3 reads TGTGCCAGCAGTCGGGACATTGCCAATTCACCCCTCCACTTT.